A single T cell receptor beta chain is shown here with its context. V was trimmed by 6 bases and J by 4 bases, leaving 16 bases between them. Per germline, CDR1 MGHRA and CDR2 YSYEKL. This CDR3 comprises 14 residues. The sample comes from a study of blood T cell repertoires in COVID-19. Study overall: COVID-19 samples, acute and convalescent, were from the United States, Italy and Spain. T cells, B-cell-depleted T cells, or PBMCs provided the cDNA or gDNA that served as material.

Per the original methods: Counts of nucleated cells, estimated from reference gene primer amplification, were obtained. TCRdb's copy holds only in-frame clones and misses some; the assay was immunoSEQ multiplex PCR. The V and J calls and clone size come from that table; D and trimming were worked out from the DNA. This table holds 70,000 to 100,000 clones, less than 75% found once. The rearrangement links TRBV4-1 to TRBJ2-7, with D perhaps TRBD2 (5 bases). Sequenced sample: peripheral blood. The source of this sequence is a woman in her fifties or sixties in a cohort sampled during active or convalescent COVID-19. The CDR3 is CASSLSGGVYEQYF. Here the CDR3 DNA reads TGCGCCAGCAGTCTAAGTGGAGGAGTGTACGAGCAGTACTTC.